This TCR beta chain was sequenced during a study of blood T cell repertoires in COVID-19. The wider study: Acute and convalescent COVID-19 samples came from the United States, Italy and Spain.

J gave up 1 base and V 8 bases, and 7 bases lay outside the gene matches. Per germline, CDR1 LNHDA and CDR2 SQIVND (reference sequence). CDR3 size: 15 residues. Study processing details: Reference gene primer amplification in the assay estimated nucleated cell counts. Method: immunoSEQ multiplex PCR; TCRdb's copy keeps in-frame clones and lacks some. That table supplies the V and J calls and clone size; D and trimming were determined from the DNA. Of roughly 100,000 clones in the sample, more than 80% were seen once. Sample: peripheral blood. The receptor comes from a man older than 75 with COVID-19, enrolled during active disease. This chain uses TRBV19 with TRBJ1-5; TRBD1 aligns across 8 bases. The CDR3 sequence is CASSSRQGSNQPQHF. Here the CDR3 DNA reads TGTGCCAGTTCCTCACGACAGGGGAGCAATCAGCCCCAGCATTTT.